The rows below give T cell receptor beta chains drawn from one sample of a study of beta chain features in type 1 diabetes. Assay used: immunoSEQ multiplex PCR; TCRdb lists only in-frame clones, some missing. The top ten clones hold about 0.016% of a sample with roughly 340,000 clones, roughly 13% of them seen once. The sample comprised naive CD4+ T cells from blood. Receptors originate from a woman under 30 with type 1 diabetes. CDR3s include the opening cysteine and the closing phenylalanine or tryptophan. The D gene is left open where the match is weak. The listing skips clone size in some rows; elsewhere it reads once, few, many or a size class.

CDR3 DNA,CDR3 protein,D gene,clone size,V gene,CDR3 length,J gene
TGTGCCAGCAGCGTAACCGGACTCCCTAACAATGAGCAGTTCTTC,CASSVTGLPNNEQFF,NA,NA,TRBV9,15,TRBJ2-1
TGCGCCAGCAGAACCCGGGAGGGCTCCTACGAGCAGTACTTC,CASRTREGSYEQYF,TRBD2,NA,TRBV23-1,14,TRBJ2-7
TGCGCCAGCAGCTGGGGACCGGGACAGGGCACAGATACGCAGTATTTT,CASSWGPGQGTDTQYF,TRBD1,NA,TRBV5-1,16,TRBJ2-3
TGCAGCGTGGCGCCCGGGACAGGTGGAGAGACCCAGTACTTC,CSVAPGTGGETQYF,TRBD1,few,TRBV29-1,14,TRBJ2-5
TGTGCCAGCAGCTTTTCACTAGCGGGTTACAATGAGCAGTTCTTC,CASSFSLAGYNEQFF,TRBD2,NA,TRBV11-3,15,TRBJ2-1
TGTGCCAGCAGCCAGGCCGGGACAGGATACAATGAGCAGTTCTTC,CASSQAGTGYNEQFF,TRBD1,few,TRBV4-2,15,TRBJ2-1
TGTGCCAGTAGTAGACAACCTTTTACCTCCTACAATGAGCAGTTCTTC,CASSRQPFTSYNEQFF,NA,few,TRBV19,16,TRBJ2-1
TGCGCCAGCAGCTTGGGACTAGCGGGGGGATCCTACAATGAGCAGTTCTTC,CASSLGLAGGSYNEQFF,TRBD2,NA,TRBV5-1,17,TRBJ2-1
TGTGCCAGCAGCCTCCAAGAGACCCAGTACTTC,CASSLQETQYF,NA,few,TRBV2,11,TRBJ2-5
TGTGCCAGCAACCCAGATCCCTCCTACAATGAGCAGTTCTTC,CASNPDPSYNEQFF,NA,few,TRBV28,14,TRBJ2-1
TGTGCCAGCAGTCCCTCCATCGGGCGGGGGAACTATGGCTACACCTTC,CASSPSIGRGNYGYTF,NA,few,TRBV28,16,TRBJ1-2
TGTGCCAGCAGCGTAGCAGGGAAAGAAAAACTGTTTTTT,CASSVAGKEKLFF,NA,NA,TRBV9,13,TRBJ1-4
TGTGCCAGTAGTACCCCAGGGGCCGGCAATCAGCCCCAGCATTTT,CASSTPGAGNQPQHF,NA,few,TRBV19,15,TRBJ1-5
TGTGCCAGCAGTTTTCTAGCGGGATCACCCTCCTACAATGAGCAGTTCTTC,CASSFLAGSPSYNEQFF,TRBD2,few,TRBV28,17,TRBJ2-1
TGTGCCAGCAGCTCACGTCGCCGAGGAGGGCCGTACAATGAGCAGTTCTTC,CASSSRRRGGPYNEQFF,NA,few,TRBV7-2,17,TRBJ2-1
TGCAGCGTTGCCCGACAAGGCTCCAGGGCATACTACGAGCAGTACTTC,CSVARQGSRAYYEQYF,NA,NA,TRBV29-1,16,TRBJ2-7
TGTGCCAGCTCAACTAGACTAGCAGATACGCAGTATTTT,CASSTRLADTQYF,NA,few,TRBV18,13,TRBJ2-3
TGTGCCAGCAGCTTAAGCGCGGGGGGCACAGATACGCAGTATTTT,CASSLSAGGTDTQYF,TRBD2,NA,TRBV7-2,15,TRBJ2-3
TGTGCCAGCAGTTTATCAGGGGCAGATACGCAGTATTTT,CASSLSGADTQYF,NA,few,TRBV28,13,TRBJ2-3
TGTGCCAGCAGCCCAGCGGGAAGGGCAGATACGCAGTATTTT,CASSPAGRADTQYF,TRBD2,NA,TRBV7-7,14,TRBJ2-3
TGTGCCTGGAAGCCAGGGATCTCCTACGAGCAGTACTTC,CAWKPGISYEQYF,NA,NA,TRBV30,13,TRBJ2-7
TGTGCCAGCCGAAAAGCGGGACAAAAGCCTGAAGCTTTCTTT,CASRKAGQKPEAFF,NA,few,TRBV7-2,14,TRBJ1-1
TGTGCCAGCAGCCTTCCCCACCGCGGCGAGCAGTACTTC,CASSLPHRGEQYF,NA,few,TRBV7-2,13,TRBJ2-7
TGTGCCTGGAGTGGGGGACAGGTCAACACTGAAGCTTTCTTT,CAWSGGQVNTEAFF,TRBD1,NA,TRBV30,14,TRBJ1-1
TGTGCCAGCAGCTCGGGGGTACTAGCGGGCCCCTACAATGAGCAGTTCTTC,CASSSGVLAGPYNEQFF,TRBD2,NA,TRBV7-2,17,TRBJ2-1